Listed below are T cell receptor beta chains from one sample, sequenced in a study of beta chain features in type 1 diabetes. Sequencing was performed with immunoSEQ multiplex PCR; in TCRdb, only in-frame clones are kept and a portion is missing. The sample holds around 150,000 clones, roughly 9% seen once. The sequenced sample was central memory CD4+ T cells from blood. These TCRs come from a woman aged 25 to 45 with type 1 diabetes. Each CDR3 is given with its conserved first and last residue. Fields, in order: J gene, clone size, V gene, D gene, CDR3 protein, CDR3 DNA. The D gene is left open where the match is weak. Not all rows give a size; the values are once, few, many and, for expanded clones, a class.

TRBJ2-7 - TRBV5-1 TRBD1 CASSAGQGTYEQYF TGCGCCAGCAGCGCGGGACAGGGAACCTACGAGCAGTACTTC
TRBJ1-2 - TRBV28 - CASRTWDTSYTF TGTGCCAGCAGAACTTGGGACACCTCATACACCTTC
TRBJ1-2 - TRBV19 TRBD1 CASRRGQDGGNYGYTF TGTGCCAGTAGGCGGGGACAGGATGGAGGGAACTATGGCTACACCTTC
TRBJ2-3 - TRBV28 TRBD2 CASSETGGWADTQYF TGTGCCAGCAGCGAAACCGGGGGGTGGGCAGATACGCAGTATTTT
TRBJ2-1 few TRBV6-1 TRBD2 CASSEGAGGNEQFF TGTGCCAGCAGTGAAGGTGCGGGGGGGAATGAGCAGTTCTTC
TRBJ2-7 many TRBV28 - CASSLTGYEQYF TGTGCCAGCAGTTTAACCGGCTACGAGCAGTACTTC
TRBJ1-1 few TRBV5-1 TRBD1 CASSSGQVNTEAFF TGCGCCAGCAGCTCGGGACAGGTGAACACTGAAGCTTTCTTT
TRBJ2-3 few TRBV19 TRBD2 CASSGMGLAGGVTDTQYF TGTGCCAGTAGTGGTATGGGACTAGCGGGAGGAGTTACAGATACGCAGTATTTT
TRBJ2-7 - TRBV4-3 TRBD1 CASSRGQGINEQYF TGCGCCAGCAGCCGAGGACAGGGGATCAACGAGCAGTACTTC
TRBJ1-1 few TRBV30 - CAWEVESRTEAFF TGTGCCTGGGAGGTCGAGTCTAGGACTGAAGCTTTCTTT
TRBJ2-7 - TRBV5-4 - CASSLPDTYEQYF TGTGCCAGCAGCTTGCCGGACACCTACGAGCAGTACTTC
TRBJ2-5 few TRBV4-3 TRBD1 CASSSLGQGYEETQYF TGCGCCAGCAGTAGCCTCGGACAGGGGTACGAAGAGACCCAGTACTTC
TRBJ2-2 few TRBV5-1 - CASSSDTNTGELFF TGCGCCAGCAGCTCGGACACTAACACCGGGGAGCTGTTTTTT
TRBJ2-3 few TRBV29-1 TRBD1 CSVGTGFSIGTQYF TGCAGCGTTGGGACAGGGTTTAGCATAGGTACGCAGTATTTT
TRBJ2-2 few TRBV6-6 TRBD2 CASRRLAANTGELFF TGTGCCAGCAGGCGACTAGCGGCAAACACCGGGGAGCTGTTTTTT
TRBJ1-5 - TRBV5-1 - CASSLAGKGNQPQHF TGCGCCAGCAGCTTGGCCGGGAAAGGAAATCAGCCCCAGCATTTT
TRBJ1-1 few TRBV19 TRBD1 CASSKDRANTEAFF TGTGCCAGTAGTAAGGACAGGGCGAACACTGAAGCTTTCTTT
TRBJ1-1 - TRBV10-3 TRBD1 CAIRTLDRMNTEAFF TGTGCCATCAGGACTCTGGACAGGATGAACACTGAAGCTTTCTTT
TRBJ2-6 - TRBV27 - CASSFKESGANVLTF TGTGCCAGCAGTTTCAAGGAGTCTGGGGCCAACGTCCTGACTTTC
TRBJ1-1 - TRBV18 TRBD1 CASSPVLGGARNTEAFF TGTGCCAGCTCACCAGTCCTAGGGGGCGCGAGGAACACTGAAGCTTTCTTT
TRBJ1-2 - TRBV27 TRBD1 CASSSETGGYGYTF TGTGCCAGCAGTTCCGAGACAGGGGGCTATGGCTACACCTTC
TRBJ2-2 - TRBV7-9 - CASRTDTTGELFF TGTGCCAGCAGGACAGACACCACCGGGGAGCTGTTTTTT
TRBJ2-3 - TRBV5-1 - CASSLGRGAELNPDTQYF TGCGCCAGCAGCTTAGGACGGGGAGCGGAGCTAAATCCAGATACGCAGTATTTT
TRBJ2-2 - TRBV5-4 TRBD1 CASSLGQGVGELFF TGTGCCAGCAGCTTGGGCCAGGGGGTTGGGGAGCTGTTTTTT
TRBJ1-1 few TRBV13 TRBD1 CASSWTGVNTEAFF TGTGCCAGCAGCTGGACAGGGGTGAACACTGAAGCTTTCTTT
TRBJ1-5 - TRBV2 - CASSVKGSNQPQHF TGTGCCAGCAGTGTCAAGGGGAGCAATCAGCCCCAGCATTTT
TRBJ2-3 few TRBV4-3 - CASSQVSVKDTQYF TGCGCCAGCAGCCAAGTTTCAGTAAAGGATACGCAGTATTTT
TRBJ1-2 - TRBV7-9 - CASSLASREDGYTF TGTGCCAGCAGCTTAGCTTCCAGGGAAGATGGCTACACCTTC
TRBJ2-1 - TRBV12-5 TRBD1 CASGSGQTNEQFF TGTGCTAGTGGTTCGGGACAGACGAATGAGCAGTTCTTC
TRBJ2-5 - TRBV18 TRBD2 CASSPFDTSGGQETQYF TGTGCCAGCTCACCATTTGATACTAGCGGGGGACAAGAGACCCAGTACTTC
TRBJ2-7 - TRBV7-8 TRBD1 CASSTGGEQYF TGTGCCAGCAGTACAGGGGGCGAGCAGTACTTC
TRBJ2-3 few TRBV5-4 TRBD2 CASSSVLAVTDTQYF TGTGCCAGCAGCTCGGTACTAGCGGTCACAGATACGCAGTATTTT
TRBJ1-2 - TRBV5-4 - CASSEGGAYGYTF TGTGCCAGCAGCGAGGGAGGGGCCTATGGCTACACCTTC
TRBJ2-5 many TRBV28 - CASSLSNTETQYF TGTGCCAGCAGTTTGTCCAACACGGAGACCCAGTACTTC
TRBJ2-7 - TRBV19 TRBD1 CASSMGLAVWGTATYEQYF TGTGCCAGTAGTATGGGATTGGCCGTTTGGGGGACAGCGACCTACGAGCAGTACTTC
TRBJ1-4 - TRBV30 - CAWMEGLANEKLFF TGTGCCTGGATGGAGGGATTGGCTAATGAAAAACTGTTTTTT
TRBJ1-4 few TRBV28 TRBD1 CASSPAGGRSEKLFF TGTGCCAGCAGTCCCGCAGGGGGACGCTCCGAAAAACTGTTTTTT
TRBJ1-2 few TRBV7-2 - CASSLEGNVRHGYTF TGTGCCAGCAGCTTAGAAGGAAACGTCAGGCATGGCTACACCTTC
TRBJ2-3 - TRBV6-1 TRBD2 CASTFTSGTDTQYF TGTGCCAGCACCTTCACTAGCGGCACAGATACGCAGTATTTT
TRBJ2-4 - TRBV19 - CASSSRQLAKNIQYF TGTGCCAGTAGTAGCCGACAGCTAGCCAAAAACATTCAGTACTTC
TRBJ2-1 - TRBV30 TRBD2 CAWQLAGGISYNEQFF TGTGCCTGGCAGCTAGCGGGAGGCATTAGCTACAATGAGCAGTTCTTC
TRBJ2-7 few TRBV28 - CASSQPREPYEQYF TGTGCCAGCAGTCAACCCAGGGAACCCTACGAGCAGTACTTC
TRBJ2-5 - TRBV13 TRBD1 CASSTDRGETQYF TGTGCCAGCAGCACAGACAGGGGAGAGACCCAGTACTTC
TRBJ2-2 - TRBV7-2 - CASSLFMSGELFF TGTGCCAGCAGCTTATTTATGTCCGGGGAGCTGTTTTTT
TRBJ2-5 once TRBV19 - CASSSGETQYF TGTGCCAGTAGTTCGGGGGAGACCCAGTACTTC
TRBJ2-5 - TRBV30 - CAWNPKGGETQYF TGTGCCTGGAACCCAAAGGGGGGGGAGACCCAGTACTTC
TRBJ2-3 few TRBV6-1 TRBD1 CATREGAGTDTQYF TGTGCCACCAGAGAGGGGGCCGGCACAGATACGCAGTATTTT
TRBJ2-7 - TRBV15 - CATSRDADYEQYF TGTGCCACCAGCAGAGATGCGGACTACGAGCAGTACTTC
TRBJ2-1 - TRBV11-3 TRBD2 CASSPKTSENNEQFF TGTGCCAGCAGCCCAAAGACTAGCGAAAACAATGAGCAGTTCTTC
TRBJ1-5 few TRBV7-2 - CASSSGGPDSNQPQHF TGTGCCAGCAGCTCGGGGGGCCCTGATAGCAATCAGCCCCAGCATTTT
TRBJ2-2 few TRBV4-1 - CASSQVGRAGELFF TGCGCCAGCAGCCAAGTTGGGCGGGCCGGGGAGCTGTTTTTT
TRBJ2-6 - TRBV4-1 TRBD1 CASSPRQGNSGANVLTF TGCGCCAGCAGCCCGAGACAGGGGAACTCTGGGGCCAACGTCCTGACTTTC
TRBJ1-2 - TRBV30 - CAWSAVTGGYGYTF TGTGCCTGGAGTGCGGTGACAGGCGGCTATGGCTACACCTTC
TRBJ2-5 - TRBV6-1 - CASIRRTASQETQYF TGTGCCAGCATCAGGCGGACAGCCTCTCAAGAGACCCAGTACTTC
TRBJ1-1 - TRBV11-2 - CASSLMQTEATEAFF TGTGCCAGCAGCTTAATGCAGACAGAAGCAACTGAAGCTTTCTTT
TRBJ1-5 few TRBV30 - CAWRSSGYSNQPQHF TGTGCCTGGAGATCTTCAGGGTATAGCAATCAGCCCCAGCATTTT
TRBJ2-7 - TRBV5-1 TRBD2 CASSLGGTSGYEQYF TGCGCCAGCAGCTTGGGGGGGACTAGCGGATACGAGCAGTACTTC
TRBJ2-3 - TRBV6-5 - CASSLREHTDTQYF TGTGCCAGCAGTTTGCGGGAACACACAGATACGCAGTATTTT
TRBJ2-1 few TRBV7-3 - CASSLSGNSYNEQFF TGTGCCAGCAGCCTTAGCGGAAACTCCTACAATGAGCAGTTCTTC
TRBJ1-1 - TRBV7-8 - CASSPRHEPNTEAFF TGTGCCAGCAGCCCGAGGCACGAGCCGAACACTGAAGCTTTCTTT